The clone carrying this T cell receptor beta chain is a singleton in its sample. Its target is unknown. The sample belongs to a study of cytomegalovirus exposure and HLA in healthy donors. Broader study findings: Overall, roughly 170 TCR beta chains were annotated as cytomegalovirus-associated.

This table comes from immunoSEQ multiplex PCR, and its TCRdb copy is limited to in-frame clones, with some not included. The sample includes around 200,000 clones, 84% of them seen just once. The germline CDR1 and CDR2 sequences are SGHNT and YENEEA. The CDR3 is 15 amino acids. Trimming took 5 bases from V and 7 from J; bases not matched to a gene: 9. Sequencing was carried out using PBMCs. The chain recombines TRBV11-3 with TRBJ2-2, with 8 bases matching TRBD2. The TCR originated in a young woman in good health and CMV-seropositive. The CDR3 DNA sequence: TGTGCCAGCAGCCCGAGCGGGGGTTTACACGGGGAGCTGTTTTTT. It translates to CASSPSGGLHGELFF.